A single sample is the source of the 13 T cell receptor beta chains below, sequenced in a study of blood T cell repertoires in COVID-19. TCRdb's copy holds only in-frame clones and misses some; the assay was immunoSEQ multiplex PCR. The repertoire consists of fewer than 300,000 clones, with approximately 85% occurring once and the leading ten covering roughly 4.3%. Source material: PBMCs or T cells enriched from blood (not recorded which). The source of these receptors is a woman aged 25 to 39 who had recovered from COVID-19.

The chain links TRBV5-1 to TRBJ2-1; 9 positions agree with TRBD2. This CDR3 is built from 14 residues. V shed 2 bases, J shed 7 bases, and the junction held 4 bases outside the gene matches. Germline CDR1 is SGHRS and CDR2 is YFSETQ. The CDR3 protein is CASSLAGGPNEQFF. As DNA, the CDR3 is TGCGCCAGCAGCTTAGCGGGGGGCCCGAATGAGCAGTTCTTC.

The chain combines TRBV5-4 with TRBJ2-6; 8 bases match TRBD1. Trimming took 6 bases from V and 1 from J; bases not matched to a gene: 12. The CDR3 is made up of 18 amino acids. Germline V CDR1 and CDR2: SGHNT, YYREEE (reference sequence). The CDR3 reads CASTAATGAWSGANVLTF. The CDR3 DNA reads TGTGCCAGCACCGCGGCGACAGGGGCTTGGTCTGGGGCCAACGTCCTGACTTTC.

The chain joins TRBV4-1 to TRBJ1-2, with no clear D. Germline V gene data show CDR1 as MGHRA and CDR2 as YSYEKL. The V and J ends lost 0 bases and 3 bases respectively, with 8 bases between them. The CDR3 contains 14 residues. CDR3 protein: CASSQEAGYYGYTF. The CDR3 nucleotides read TGCGCCAGCAGCCAAGAGGCCGGGTACTATGGCTACACCTTC.

The rearrangement uses TRBV12-5 and TRBJ2-2; D unclear. Trimming removed 0 bases at V and 0 bases at J, with 14 bases between. This CDR3 is built from 18 residues. Germline V gives CDR1 LGHNT, CDR2 FRNRAP. DNA of the CDR3: TGTGCTAGTGGTTTGGTACGAGTCAACAGAACGAACACCGGGGAGCTGTTTTTT. This translates into CASGLVRVNRTNTGELFF.

CDR3 loop: CASRRHPNEAFF. CDR3 in DNA: TGCGCCAGCAGGAGACACCCCAATGAAGCTTTCTTT. J is TRBJ1-1 and V is TRBV10-2, with D uncertain. CDR3 length equals 12 residues. The V gene lost 6 bases and the J gene lost 7 bases, with 12 bases spanning the gap. In germline, CDR1 is WSHSY, CDR2 SAAADI.

This clone has just a few counts. This chain connects TRBV19 to TRBJ2-3; 9 bases are shared with TRBD2. CDR3 length: 17 residues. V lost 6 bases and J lost 2; bases outside the gene matches: 12. Germline V gene data show CDR1 as LNHDA and CDR2 as SQIVND (reference sequence). CDR3 nucleotide sequence: TGTGCCAGTAGAGTGGGGGCAAGCGGGAGGCACACAGATACGCAGTATTTT. It codes for CASRVGASGRHTDTQYF.

The chain recombines TRBV27 with TRBJ1-1, with 7 bases that match TRBD1. This CDR3 contains 16 residues. The ends lost 4 bases at V and 9 bases at J; junction bases unmatched: 17. CDR1 is MNHEY and CDR2 is SMNVEV in the germline V gene (reference sequence). CDR3 protein: CASSSPTGVYGRQAFF. The CDR3 bases are TGTGCCAGCAGTTCGCCCACAGGGGTCTATGGTCGCCAAGCTTTCTTT.

The CDR3 DNA follows: TGTGCCAGCAGCGTTGTGGGGACAGGGAGTGGCGAGCAGTACTTC. Translated, it gives CASSVVGTGSGEQYF. The chain employs TRBV9 and TRBJ2-7; TRBD1 aligns across 9 bases. The CDR3 sequence is 15 residues long. CDR1 and CDR2 (germline): SGDLS, YYNGEE. With V trimmed by 2 bases and J by 6 bases, 9 bases remained unmatched.

The rearrangement uses TRBV9 and TRBJ1-1; D is undetermined. The CDR3 has 13 amino acids. Germline V gene lookup returns CDR1 SGDLS and CDR2 YYNGEE. V gave up 5 bases and J gave up 1 base, with 9 bases separating them. The CDR3 protein is CASSEAPNTEAFF. As DNA, the CDR3 is TGTGCCAGCAGTGAGGCTCCGAACACTGAAGCTTTCTTT.

The chain recombines TRBV7-3 with TRBJ2-1, with D unclear. V lost 0 bases to trimming and J lost 5 bases, with 11 bases between them. This CDR3 spans 15 amino acids. Germline CDR1 is SGHTA and CDR2 is FQGTGA. The CDR3 DNA sequence: TGTGCCAGCAGCTTAACACGCACTTCTAACAATGAGCAGTTCTTC. Amino acid sequence: CASSLTRTSNNEQFF.

CDR3: CASSELGGGLKGYTF. The CDR3 DNA sequence: TGTGCCAGCAGTGAACTAGGGGGCGGGCTAAAGGGCTACACCTTC. The chain links TRBV2 to TRBJ1-2, with TRBD1 matching over 7 bases. The V segment lost 2 bases and the J segment 8 bases; nucleotides outside the gene matches: 11. Germline-derived CDR1 and CDR2 are SNHLY and FYNNEI. The CDR3 loop spans 15 amino acids.

This chain connects TRBV7-9 to TRBJ2-7; 7 nucleotides agree with TRBD1. V lost 4 bases, J lost 5 bases, and 11 bases stayed unmatched. CDR1 and CDR2 (germline): SEHNR, FQNEAQ (reference sequence). This CDR3 is built from 15 residues. The CDR3 reads CASSSTGPPSNEQYF. The DNA for the CDR3 is TGTGCCAGCAGCTCGACAGGGCCGCCTTCGAACGAGCAGTACTTC. Full variable domain (rest looked up from reference TRBV7-9 and TRBJ2-7): DTGVSQNPRHKITKRGQNVTFRCDPISEHNRLYWYRQTLGQGPEFLTYFQNEAQLEKSRLLSDRFSAERPKGSFSTLEIQRTEQGDSAMYLCASSSTGPPSNEQYFGPGTRLTVT.

V is TRBV7-9 and J is TRBJ1-1; D not certain. Trimming removed 7 bases from V and 5 bases from J, with 20 bases in between. Germline assignment: CDR1 SEHNR and CDR2 FQNEAQ (reference sequence). The CDR3 has 15 amino acids. CDR3 nucleotides: TGTGCCAGCACAAAGGAACCGACCGTGAGGACTGAAGCTTTCTTT. Its protein product is CASTKEPTVRTEAFF.